These 5 T cell receptor beta chains originate from one sample sequenced in a study of blood T cell repertoires in COVID-19. This table comes from immunoSEQ multiplex PCR, and its TCRdb copy is limited to in-frame clones, with some not included. The sample includes fewer than 400,000 clones, approximately 91% seen only once; the top ten take 3.9%. The sample consisted of PBMCs or T cells enriched from blood (not recorded which). These receptors were taken from a woman between 25 and 40 years old who had been exposed to COVID-19.

V is TRBV12-3 or TRBV12-4 and J is TRBJ1-2, with 7 bases fitting TRBD1. The trim removed 3 bases at V and 9 bases at J, leaving 7 bases unmatched. The CDR3 sequence is 13 residues long. The CDR3 DNA reads as TGTGCCAGCAGTTTTGGACAGGTTGGGAGCTACACCTTC. Protein: CASSFGQVGSYTF.

CDR3 protein: CASSEWGEGNQPQHF. In DNA, the CDR3 is TGTGCCAGCAGTGAATGGGGGGAAGGCAATCAGCCCCAGCATTTT. The rearrangement links TRBV25-1 to TRBJ1-5; perhaps TRBD1 as D (5 bases). CDR1 is MGHDK and CDR2 is SYGVNS in the germline V gene. The V gene lost 1 base and the J gene lost 2 bases, with 9 bases spanning the gap. The CDR3 extends over 15 amino acids. Combining the CDR3 with reference TRBV25-1 and TRBJ1-5 gives the whole variable domain EADIYQTPRYLVIGTGKKITLECSQTMGHDKMYWYQQDPGMELHLIHYSYGVNSTEKGDLSSESTVSRIRTEHFPLTLESARPSHTSQYLCASSEWGEGNQPQHFGDGTRLSIL.

This clone was counted a few times. The J gene is TRBJ1-1, the V gene TRBV7-9; 9 nucleotides match TRBD1. V lost 1 base, J lost 6 bases, and 0 bases stayed unmatched. The CDR3 extends over 13 amino acids. Germline CDR1 is SEHNR and CDR2 is FQNEAQ (reference sequence). DNA of the CDR3: TGTGCCAGCAGCTTAGGACAGGGGGCTGAAGCTTTCTTT. The encoded protein is CASSLGQGAEAFF.

V and J are TRBV11-2 and TRBJ1-6; D not resolved. The CDR3 has 15 amino acids. V was clipped by 2 bases and J by 8 bases, with 13 bases between them. In germline, CDR1 is SGHAT, CDR2 FQNNGV. The DNA of the CDR3 is TGTGCCAGCAGCTTATTCACTGGTTTGGATTCACCCCTCCACTTT. Translation gives CASSLFTGLDSPLHF.

In its sample, this clone was seen a few times. The V call is TRBV29-1, the J call TRBJ1-1; 10 nucleotides match TRBD1. Germline V gene data show CDR1 as SQVTM and CDR2 as ANQGSEA. The length of the CDR3 is 15 residues. Trimming took 6 bases from V and 6 from J; bases not matched to a gene: 13. CDR3 in DNA: TGCAGCGTCCCCCTCTCGACAGGGGGCGAAGCTGAAGCTTTCTTT. It codes for CSVPLSTGGEAEAFF.